The 2 T cell receptor beta chains given below trace back to one sample, sequenced in a study of blood T cell repertoires in COVID-19. This table comes from immunoSEQ multiplex PCR, and its TCRdb copy is limited to in-frame clones, with some not included. The data show about 400,000 clones, approximately 85% seen once. Specimen: PBMCs or T cells enriched from blood (not recorded which). The receptors originated from a woman aged 40 to 50 with acute COVID-19.

This clone was seen only once. The chain's CDR3 is CASSLARNEKLFF. The CDR3 DNA is TGTGCCAGCAGCTTAGCCAGGAATGAAAAACTGTTTTTT. The chain links TRBV13 to TRBJ1-4; unclear D gene. This CDR3 is built from 13 residues. Germline V CDR1 and CDR2: PRHDT, FYEKMQ (reference sequence). V was trimmed by 1 base and J by 5 bases, leaving 5 bases between them.

The V gene is TRBV5-5, the J gene TRBJ2-7; TRBD2 agrees at 11 bases. Germline trimming cut 3 bases from V and 5 bases from J; bases unmatched to any gene: 7. The germline V gene has CDR1 SGHKS and CDR2 YYEKEE (reference sequence). CDR3 length: 15 amino acids. CDR3 bases: TGTGCCAGCAGCTCCTTAGCGGGGGGGCTGAACGAGCAGTACTTC. The encoded protein is CASSSLAGGLNEQYF.